Shown below are 15 T cell receptor beta chains from a single sample sequenced in a study of CD8+ T cells in alopecia areata. The sample's treatment: oral pan-JAK inhibitor, 5-10 mg twice daily. RNA extraction and reverse transcription yielded cDNA as sequencing template. Clones were read by immunoSEQ multiplex PCR, and TCRdb kept only the in-frame ones, dropping some. Seen here are roughly 230,000 clones, around 43% observed once, and the top ten hold approximately 2.4%. The sequences come from CD4+ T cells sorted from blood, collected at roughly week 36, from a patient treated with tofacitinib. These receptors were collected from a human donor with alopecia areata.

This chain uses TRBV7-6 with TRBJ1-5; the match to TRBD1 covers 7 bases. This CDR3 has 12 amino acids. The germline CDR1 and CDR2 sequences are SGHVS and FNYEAQ. J lost 15 bases, V lost 10 bases, and 15 bases had no gene match. In DNA form, the CDR3 reads TGTGCCACCCCGACGAGGGGGCAATTCTCGCATTTT. It translates to CATPTRGQFSHF.

This chain connects TRBV5-1 to TRBJ2-3; weak D call: TRBD2 (5 bases). The CDR3 contains 13 residues. Germline V lookup: CDR1 SGHRS, CDR2 YFSETQ. V was shortened by 3 bases and J by 7 bases, with 12 bases between the two germline ends. The CDR3 nucleotides read TGCGCCAGCAGCTCGGGAACCGTAAATACGCAGTATTTT. Amino acids: CASSSGTVNTQYF.

The CDR3 spells CASSPKGGLAGNEQFF. Here the CDR3 DNA reads TGTGCCAGCAGCCCCAAGGGGGGACTGGCTGGCAATGAGCAGTTCTTC. The V and J genes are TRBV7-2 and TRBJ2-1; tentatively, D is TRBD1 or TRBD2 (6 bases each). V dropped 5 bases and J dropped 6 bases, with 20 bases sitting between them. The germline V gene encodes CDR1 SGHTA and CDR2 FQGNSA. The CDR3 sequence is 16 residues long.

The rearrangement uses TRBV28 and TRBJ2-3; D may be TRBD2 (7 bases). V was shortened by 6 bases and J by 2 bases, with 15 bases between the two germline ends. The CDR3 is 15 residues long. Germline V lookup: CDR1 MDHEN, CDR2 SYDVKM. As DNA, the CDR3 is TGTGCCAGCAGGGCAACTGGGGGGGCCACAGATACGCAGTATTTT. It is translated as CASRATGGATDTQYF. Using reference TRBV28 and TRBJ2-3 for the parts outside the CDR3, the full variable domain is DVKVTQSSRYLVKRTGEKVFLECVQDMDHENMFWYRQDPGLGLRLIYFSYDVKMKEKGDIPEGYSVSREKKERFSLILESASTNQTSMYLCASRATGGATDTQYFGPGTRLTVL.

The V gene is TRBV30, the J gene TRBJ2-1, with unresolved D. The CDR3 has 13 amino acids. Germline V lookup: CDR1 GTSNPN, CDR2 SVGIG (reference sequence). V was clipped by 0 bases and J by 9 bases, with 12 bases between them. CDR3 bases: TGTGCCTGGAGTGTAAACCCGTCCGGTGAGCAGTTCTTC. Translated: CAWSVNPSGEQFF.

This clone was seen a handful of times. The gene calls are TRBV30 and TRBJ2-5, with 10 positions matching TRBD2. The CDR3 contains 13 residues. V was clipped by 3 bases and J by 5 bases; unmatched bases: 3. The V gene's germline CDR1 is GTSNPN and CDR2 SVGIG (reference sequence). The CDR3 loop reads CAWRLAGSETQYF. As DNA, the CDR3 is TGTGCCTGGAGACTAGCGGGATCCGAGACCCAGTACTTC.

The chain joins TRBV4-1 to TRBJ2-5; 10 bases line up with TRBD1. Germline CDR1 MGHRA, CDR2 YSYEKL. This CDR3 has 15 residues. Trimming cost V 2 bases and J 5 bases; bases outside gene matches: 5. CDR3 sequence: CASSQLGTGAETQYF. In nucleotides, the CDR3 is TGCGCCAGCAGCCAACTCGGGACAGGGGCTGAGACCCAGTACTTC.

This sequence joins TRBV11-2 and TRBJ2-3, with 10 bases identical to TRBD2. Germline CDR1 SGHAT, CDR2 FQNNGV. This CDR3 region has 16 residues. V was clipped by 4 bases and J by 6 bases; unmatched bases: 10. CDR3 protein: CASSSRLAGRRDTQYF. For the CDR3, the DNA is TGTGCCAGCAGCTCCCGACTAGCGGGCCGCCGGGATACGCAGTATTTT.

J is TRBJ2-1 and V is TRBV6-1; TRBD1 aligns across 10 bases. V shed 1 base and J 7 bases; nucleotides not matched to a gene: 7. Germline-derived CDR1 and CDR2 are MNHNS and SASEGT. The CDR3 has 16 residues. The DNA for the CDR3 is TGTGCCAGCAGTGAAGTTATCGGACAGGGGGTGAATGAGCAGTTCTTC. It is translated as CASSEVIGQGVNEQFF.

This chain links TRBV30 with TRBJ1-4; D gene ambiguous. Germline V gene data show CDR1 as GTSNPN and CDR2 as SVGIG (reference sequence). This CDR3 spans 12 amino acids. Trimming stripped 4 bases from V and 5 bases from J, with 8 bases between. The CDR3 is CAWNSINEKLFF. The DNA for the CDR3 is TGTGCCTGGAATTCTATCAATGAAAAACTGTTTTTT.

V and J are TRBV6-5 and TRBJ1-2; possibly TRBD1 for D (5 bases). The V end was cut by 0 bases, the J end by 7 bases, with 15 bases between. Germline V CDR1 and CDR2: MNHEY, SVGAGI. The CDR3 is made up of 15 amino acids. The CDR3 DNA is TGTGCCAGCAGTTACTCTTCAGGGTCCAGGAGTGGCTACACCTTC. It translates to CASSYSSGSRSGYTF.

The V gene is TRBV28, the J gene TRBJ2-4, with 8 bases that match TRBD2. The CDR3 covers 13 residues. Germline loops: CDR1 MDHEN, CDR2 SYDVKM. CDR3 amino acids: CGSLSGREDIQYF. The CDR3 DNA is TGTGGTTCGCTCAGCGGGAGAGAGGACATTCAGTACTTC.

There are a few counts of this clone. This chain connects TRBV29-1 to TRBJ2-3; tentatively, D is TRBD1 (6 bases). In germline, CDR1 is SQVTM, CDR2 ANQGSEA. V was trimmed by 2 bases and J by 6 bases, leaving 9 bases between them. CDR3 length: 12 amino acids. CDR3 residues: CSVETGQDTQYF. The CDR3 DNA reads TGCAGCGTTGAAACAGGACAGGATACGCAGTATTTT.

The chain couples TRBV29-1 to TRBJ2-5, with 8 nucleotides matching TRBD2. The length of the CDR3 is 13 residues. CDR1 SQVTM and CDR2 ANQGSEA come from the germline V gene. V lost 8 bases to trimming and J lost 4 bases; unmatched junction nucleotides: 9. The CDR3 here is CSTLAGRGETQYF. The CDR3 DNA sequence: TGCAGCACCTTAGCGGGGCGGGGAGAGACCCAGTACTTC. Using reference TRBV29-1 and TRBJ2-5 for the parts outside the CDR3, the full variable domain is SAVISQKPSRDICQRGTSLTIQCQVDSQVTMMFWYRQQPGQSLTLIATANQGSEATYESGFVIDKFPISRPNLTFSTLTVSNMSPEDSSIYLCSTLAGRGETQYFGPGTRLLVL.

The chain is built from TRBV6-5 and TRBJ2-5; 8 nucleotides line up with TRBD1. The germline V gene has CDR1 MNHEY and CDR2 SVGAGI. The CDR3 sequence is 16 residues long. Losses at the gene ends were 2 bases for V and 5 bases for J; bases not matched to a gene: 10. CDR3 sequence: CASSYPRTGGSETQYF. The CDR3 DNA sequence: TGTGCCAGCAGTTACCCCCGAACAGGGGGGAGTGAGACCCAGTACTTC.